This T cell receptor beta chain was identified during a study of T cell changes during pregnancy in multiple sclerosis. The repertoire was sequenced with immunoSEQ multiplex PCR; TCRdb's copy has only in-frame clones and lacks some. The sample carries around 74,000 clones, around 85% recorded once. Trimming shortened V by 1 base and J by 10 bases, and 14 bases separated the two germline ends. Germline loops: CDR1 MGHDK, CDR2 SYGVNS. The CDR3 is 14 residues long. The rearrangement uses TRBV25-1 and TRBJ2-1; D call uncertain. This specimen was peripheral blood, taken before pregnancy. This clonotype was obtained from a female donor with multiple sclerosis, enrolled in a pregnancy study. CDR3 coding DNA: TGTGCCAGCAGTGAATTTCGCTGGCGGAGCGAGCAGTTCTTC. Translating gives CASSEFRWRSEQFF.